This entry lists 7 T cell receptor beta chains sequenced from one sample in a study of CD8+ T cells in alopecia areata. RNA was extracted and reverse transcribed into cDNA as the sequencing template. Clones were read by immunoSEQ multiplex PCR, and TCRdb kept only the in-frame ones, dropping some. The data hold 200,000 or so clones, with 55% to 70% observed a single time. Specified treatment: oral pan-JAK inhibitor, 5-10 mg twice daily. Sequenced material: CD4+ T cells sorted from blood, taken at week 24, from a patient treated with tofacitinib. The receptors here all came from a human donor with alopecia areata.

The V and J genes are TRBV30 and TRBJ2-7, with a possible D match to TRBD2 (6 bases). The CDR3 length is 10 residues. Germline assignment: CDR1 GTSNPN and CDR2 SVGIG (reference sequence). Trimming cost V 5 bases and J 4 bases, with 6 bases left between them. CDR3: CAWGLYEQYF. CDR3 in DNA: TGTGCCTGGGGACTATACGAGCAGTACTTC. Full variable domain (outside the CDR3, taken from reference TRBV30 and TRBJ2-7): SQTIHQWPATLVQPVGSPLSLECTVEGTSNPNLYWYRQAAGRGLQLLFYSVGIGQISSEVPQNLSASRPQDRQFILSSKKLLLSDSGFYLCAWGLYEQYFGPGTRLTVT.

The genes are TRBV5-8 and TRBJ2-5, with D perhaps being TRBD1 or TRBD2 (5 bases each). V lost 4 bases and J 5 bases, leaving 21 bases between the germline ends. The CDR3 is 16 residues long. The V gene's germline CDR1 is SGHTS and CDR2 YDEGEE. CDR3 nucleotide sequence: TGTGCCAGCAGCCTGGGCACCTCGGGACCTGGGGAGACCCAGTACTTC. Its translation: CASSLGTSGPGETQYF.

This chain connects TRBV7-2 to TRBJ2-1, with TRBD2 identical over 8 bases. This CDR3 has 17 amino acids. J gave up 5 bases and V 3 bases, and 12 bases lay outside the gene matches. CDR1 is SGHTA, CDR2 FQGNSA, per germline. CDR3: CASSFRAVAGNDNEQFF. The CDR3 coding sequence is TGTGCCAGCAGCTTCCGGGCGGTAGCGGGAAATGACAATGAGCAGTTCTTC.

This clone was seen a handful of times. V usage is TRBV7-2 and J usage is TRBJ2-7; D remains unclear. This CDR3 has 12 amino acids. Germline-derived CDR1 and CDR2 are SGHTA and FQGNSA. Between the trimmed V and J ends, which lost 4 bases and 6 bases, there was a span of 10 bases. In DNA form, the CDR3 reads TGTGCCAGCAGCTCGGGCTCCATCGAGCAGTACTTC. It codes for CASSSGSIEQYF.

This sequence joins TRBV25-1 and TRBJ1-4; D is uncertain. Trimming pared 5 bases from V and 4 bases from J, leaving 11 bases between. The germline gives CDR1 MGHDK, CDR2 SYGVNS. This CDR3 has 14 amino acids. For the CDR3, the DNA is TGTGCCAGCAGTTTTGGGCAGATTAATGAAAAACTGTTTTTT. This gives the protein CASSFGQINEKLFF.

V usage is TRBV2 and J usage is TRBJ1-2; 8 positions match TRBD1. CDR1 and CDR2 from the germline V gene are SNHLY and FYNNEI. This CDR3 has 14 amino acids. V dropped 4 bases and J dropped 2; count of bases not matched to a gene: 3. The CDR3 DNA reads TGTGCCAGCAGTGCGGACAGGGTAAACTATGGCTACACCTTC. Encoded protein: CASSADRVNYGYTF.

This rearrangement joins TRBV20-1 to TRBJ2-4; TRBD2 is a possible D gene (5 bases). V was clipped by 6 bases and J by 7 bases, with 10 bases between them. The CDR3 length is 11 residues. Looked up from germline, CDR1 is DFQATT and CDR2 is SNEGSKA (reference sequence). CDR3 bases: TGCAGTGCGAAGGGCGGGAACATTCAGTACTTC. Protein sequence: CSAKGGNIQYF.